The 3 T cell receptor beta chains below were found in one sample sequenced in a study of CXCR3-negative and CXCR3-positive naive CD8 T cells. Overall study findings and caveats: Comparison of naive cells showed more hydrophobic TRB CDR3s in CXCR3-positive than in CXCR3-negative naive cells.

UMI-labeled TRB cDNA libraries were prepared by 5' RACE. Each CDR3 protein gets one entry in TCRdb, which reprocessed the 5' RACE reads and gives no DNA. This sample contains some 150,000 distinct CDR3 sequences. These receptors have no identified antigens. Sequenced sample: naive CXCR3+ CD8+ T cells from blood. Subset of the sample: CD45RO-CCR7+CD27+CD95- naive CD8+ T cells expressing CXCR3 (TNR3+). The receptors were sampled from a human donor in good health. Some clones in this sample may be carry-over from other donors' samples.

The chain couples TRBV29-1 to TRBJ1-2; with no DNA, the TCRdb D assignment of TRBD1 cannot be verified. CDR3 length: 13 amino acids. CDR1 is SQVTM, CDR2 ANQGSEA, per germline. The CDR3 sequence is CSAERTENYGYTF. The whole variable domain, remainder taken from reference TRBV29-1 and TRBJ1-2, is SAVISQKPSRDICQRGTSLTIQCQVDSQVTMMFWYRQQPGQSLTLIATANQGSEATYESGFVIDKFPISRPNLTFSTLTVSNMSPEDSSIYLCSAERTENYGYTFGSGTRLTVV.

The chain's CDR3 is CASSPRGWDSIYNEQFF. The chain couples TRBV18 to TRBJ2-1. CDR3 length: 17 residues. Germline lookup yields CDR1 KGHSH and CDR2 LQKENI.

The V and J genes are TRBV7-6 and TRBJ1-1; lacking DNA, the TRBD1 call made by TCRdb goes unchecked. From germline, CDR1 is SGHVS and CDR2 FNYEAQ. This CDR3 comprises 17 residues. The CDR3 sequence is CASSLGGGGGQNTEAFF.